One and the same sample provided the 28 T cell receptor beta chains below, sequenced in a study of shared clonotypes between healthy human individuals (dated by TCRdb to 2019 to 2021). Libraries were made using the immunoSEQ multiplex PCR assay. TCRdb holds this immuneACCESS table with in-frame rearrangements only. Some clones are missing; in checked studies, unresolved V genes explain under half, and the rest has no known cause. In this sample the table shows about 680,000 clones, around 90% of which occur a single time. The ten largest clones add up to nearly 25% of the sample. CD8 naive samples were CD45RO-negative cells positively selected for CCR7, giving a CD45RA+CCR7+ population that excluded TemRA cells. The sequenced sample was naive CD8+ T cells sorted from blood. The cell subset or site label for this specimen denotes: CD45RA+CCR7+. The receptor set was obtained from a young man in good health.

The chain is built from TRBV7-2 and TRBJ2-7, with 10 bases aligning to TRBD2. CDR1 SGHTA and CDR2 FQGNSA come from the germline V gene. V lost 5 bases, J lost 0 bases, and 4 bases stayed unmatched. This CDR3 region has 15 residues. In DNA form, the CDR3 reads TGTGCCAGCAGCGGGGGACTAGCGTCCTCCTACGAGCAGTACTTC. It encodes CASSGGLASSYEQYF. The full variable domain, in which reference TRBV7-2 and TRBJ2-7 provide the parts outside the CDR3, is GAGVSQSPSNKVTEKGKDVELRCDPISGHTALYWYRQSLGQGLEFLIYFQGNSAPDKSGLPSDRFSAERTGGSVSTLTIQRTQQEDSAVYLCASSGGLASSYEQYFGPGTRLTVT.

The rearrangement joins TRBV28 to TRBJ2-3; D remains ambiguous. Germline CDR1 is MDHEN and CDR2 is SYDVKM. V lost 9 bases, J lost 3 bases, and 10 bases lay in between. CDR3 length: 12 residues. The CDR3 spells CASLGLTDTQYF. The CDR3 DNA reads TGTGCCAGTCTGGGTCTAACAGATACGCAGTATTTT.

This clone was seen only once. V usage is TRBV28 and J usage is TRBJ1-5, with a weak D call TRBD1 (6 bases). Trimming took off 11 bases at V and 3 bases at J, with 26 bases between the two ends. Germline V gene lookup returns CDR1 MDHEN and CDR2 SYDVKM. The CDR3 is 17 residues long. For the CDR3, the DNA is TGTGCCTCGGGCCGAGGGACAAGGGTAAAATACAATCAGCCCCAGCATTTT. Translated: CASGRGTRVKYNQPQHF.

This rearrangement joins TRBV7-9 to TRBJ2-1; 11 bases line up with TRBD1. CDR1 is SEHNR and CDR2 is FQNEAQ in the germline V gene (reference sequence). V shed 4 bases, J shed 3 bases, and the junction held 8 bases outside the gene matches. The CDR3 sequence is 17 residues long. The DNA of the CDR3 is TGTGCCAGCAGCTCGACCGCGGACAGGGGGCTCTACAATGAGCAGTTCTTC. This sequence encodes CASSSTADRGLYNEQFF.

The rearrangement joins TRBV19 to TRBJ1-1; D not resolved. The germline V gene encodes CDR1 LNHDA and CDR2 SQIVND (reference sequence). V lost 3 bases, J lost 6 bases, and 14 bases lay in between. The CDR3 spans 14 residues. The CDR3 loop reads CASSITQLGPEAFF. The DNA for the CDR3 is TGTGCCAGTAGTATTACTCAACTCGGCCCTGAAGCTTTCTTT.

The V and J genes are TRBV18 and TRBJ2-7; D possibly corresponds to TRBD1 (5 bases). The CDR3 has 15 amino acids. Germline loops: CDR1 KGHSH, CDR2 LQKENI. Deletions cut 2 bases from V and 3 bases from J, with 14 bases between. CDR3 region: CASSPELRVFYEQYF. CDR3 nucleotide sequence: TGTGCCAGCTCACCAGAGCTCAGGGTTTTCTACGAGCAGTACTTC.

This clone has just one count. The chain carries TRBV9 and TRBJ2-5; D not resolved. Germline values: CDR1 SGDLS, CDR2 YYNGEE. This CDR3 contains 13 residues. V was clipped by 0 bases and J by 2 bases, with 5 bases between them. CDR3 protein: CASSVVPQETQYF. The CDR3 nucleotides read TGTGCCAGCAGCGTAGTTCCACAAGAGACCCAGTACTTC.

This rearrangement joins TRBV4-1 to TRBJ1-3; D not resolved. V gave up 1 base and J gave up 0 bases, with 7 bases separating them. This CDR3 has 15 residues. Germline loops: CDR1 MGHRA, CDR2 YSYEKL. The CDR3 DNA is TGCGCCAGCAGCCAAGCCCCTGCCTCTGGAAACACCATATATTTT. As protein: CASSQAPASGNTIYF.

The chain employs TRBV27 and TRBJ1-5; the D gene is possibly TRBD1 (5 bases). Germline loops: CDR1 MNHEY, CDR2 SMNVEV (reference sequence). Trimming left V 5 bases short and J 3 bases short, with 17 bases between. The CDR3 covers 16 residues. The CDR3 reads CASSPGKTGFNQPQHF. As DNA, the CDR3 is TGTGCCAGCAGTCCGGGAAAAACAGGTTTCAATCAGCCCCAGCATTTT.

This clone was found once. The J gene is TRBJ2-7, the V gene TRBV15; 7 nucleotides align to TRBD2. This CDR3 spans 16 amino acids. With V trimmed by 1 base and J by 1 base, 7 bases remained unmatched. The V gene's germline CDR1 is LNHNV and CDR2 YYDKDF (reference sequence). CDR3 sequence: CATSRAGRESSYEQYF. CDR3 nucleotide sequence: TGTGCCACCAGCAGAGCGGGGCGGGAGTCATCCTACGAGCAGTACTTC.

This chain connects TRBV7-2 to TRBJ2-5; 12 bases match TRBD2. The CDR3 consists of 18 residues. Trimming cost V 2 bases and J 4 bases; bases outside gene matches: 11. CDR1 SGHTA and CDR2 FQGNSA come from the germline V gene. DNA of the CDR3: TGTGCCAGCAGCTTAAACATCCGACTAGCGGGAGCACCAGAGACCCAGTACTTC. This sequence encodes CASSLNIRLAGAPETQYF.

This sequence joins TRBV28 and TRBJ2-2; tentatively, D is TRBD1 (6 bases). The germline V gene encodes CDR1 MDHEN and CDR2 SYDVKM. V lost 2 bases and J 4 bases, leaving 8 bases between the germline ends. The CDR3 loop spans 14 amino acids. The CDR3 DNA reads TGTGCCAGCAGTTTACAGGGGTTCACCGGGGAGCTGTTTTTT. Translation gives CASSLQGFTGELFF. The full variable domain, its missing parts supplied by reference TRBV28 and TRBJ2-2, is DVKVTQSSRYLVKRTGEKVFLECVQDMDHENMFWYRQDPGLGLRLIYFSYDVKMKEKGDIPEGYSVSREKKERFSLILESASTNQTSMYLCASSLQGFTGELFFGEGSRLTVL.

The CDR3 reads CASRGNRNEQFF. The DNA for the CDR3 is TGTGCCAGCAGGGGCAACAGGAATGAGCAGTTCTTC. The rearrangement links TRBV27 to TRBJ2-1, with D tentatively TRBD1 (5 bases). The V gene lost 6 bases and the J gene lost 7 bases, with 10 bases spanning the gap. The CDR3 runs to 12 residues. Germline-derived CDR1 and CDR2 are MNHEY and SMNVEV (reference sequence).

This clone has only one observation. The chain couples TRBV18 to TRBJ2-1; TRBD2 agrees at 12 bases. This CDR3 region has 17 residues. Per the germline V gene, CDR1 is KGHSH and CDR2 is LQKENI. V gave up 0 bases and J gave up 2 bases; unmatched junction bases: 2. The CDR3 DNA follows: TGTGCCAGCTCACCACCGGGACTAGCGGGTACCTACAATGAGCAGTTCTTC. Amino acid sequence: CASSPPGLAGTYNEQFF. The full variable domain, its missing parts supplied by reference TRBV18 and TRBJ2-1, is NAGVMQNPRHLVRRRGQEARLRCSPMKGHSHVYWYRQLPEEGLKFMVYLQKENIIDESGMPKERFSAEFPKEGPSILRIQQVVRGDSAAYFCASSPPGLAGTYNEQFFGPGTRLTVL.

The V and J genes are TRBV5-1 and TRBJ2-3; D gene ambiguous. Germline V gene lookup returns CDR1 SGHRS and CDR2 YFSETQ. Trimming cost V 0 bases and J 2 bases, with 16 bases left between them. The CDR3 sequence is 17 residues long. The CDR3, as DNA: TGCGCCAGCAGCTTGGAGTCGGGTACGATGGCCACAGATACGCAGTATTTT. Translated, it gives CASSLESGTMATDTQYF.

The chain is built from TRBV9 and TRBJ1-5; weak D call: TRBD1 (5 bases). The CDR3 loop spans 15 amino acids. CDR1 and CDR2 (germline): SGDLS, YYNGEE. V lost 3 bases, J lost 3 bases, and 13 bases lay in between. The CDR3 region is CASSGGGVANQPQHF. The DNA for the CDR3 is TGTGCCAGCAGCGGGGGAGGGGTGGCCAATCAGCCCCAGCATTTT.

The rearrangement uses TRBV5-1 and TRBJ2-7; 10 positions match TRBD1. This CDR3 is 15 amino acids long. With 4 bases clipped from V and 4 bases from J, the junction kept 8 bases outside the gene matches. Looked up from germline, CDR1 is SGHRS and CDR2 is YFSETQ. CDR3 in DNA: TGCGCCAGCAGCATGGGTGGGACAGGGGTATACGAGCAGTACTTC. It yields the protein CASSMGGTGVYEQYF.

This chain uses TRBV11-2 with TRBJ1-4; no firm D call. The CDR3 has 18 residues. Germline V CDR1 and CDR2: SGHAT, FQNNGV. Trimming removed 0 bases from V and 4 bases from J, with 18 bases in between. The CDR3 reads CASSLDSLEGDINEKLFF. CDR3 nucleotides: TGTGCCAGCAGCTTAGACTCCCTAGAAGGAGACATTAATGAAAAACTGTTTTTT.

The chain joins TRBV6-1 to TRBJ2-7, with D perhaps TRBD2 (6 bases). This CDR3 comprises 12 residues. Looked up from germline, CDR1 is MNHNS and CDR2 is SASEGT. V lost 10 bases to trimming and J lost 2 bases, with 12 bases between them. DNA of the CDR3: TGTGCCATCCGGACTACCGCCTACGAGCAGTACTTC. Translation gives CAIRTTAYEQYF.

The V call is TRBV18, the J call TRBJ2-7; 7 bases are shared with TRBD1. CDR3 length equals 17 residues. The J segment lost 4 bases and the V segment lost 2 bases, leaving 14 bases of the junction unmatched. In germline, CDR1 is KGHSH, CDR2 LQKENI. CDR3 residues: CASSPTNRGWEKYEQYF. The CDR3 DNA is TGTGCCAGCTCACCAACTAACAGGGGATGGGAGAAGTACGAGCAGTACTTC.

The rearrangement links TRBV9 to TRBJ1-2; D remains unclear. The CDR3 contains 10 residues. The V end was cut by 7 bases, the J end by 7 bases, with 8 bases between. CDR1 SGDLS and CDR2 YYNGEE come from the germline V gene. This CDR3 is CASAGAGYTF. Written as DNA, the CDR3 is TGTGCCAGCGCAGGCGCTGGCTACACCTTC.

The chain is built from TRBV21-1 and TRBJ2-7; TRBD2 is taken as the D call from the table, unchecked against the DNA. TRBV21-1 is shown as a pseudogene. There are 14 residues in the CDR3. CDR3 region: CASSKSGPFGEQYF. CDR3 nucleotides: TGTGCCAGCAGCAAAAGCGGGCCATTTGGGGAGCAGTACTTC.

The chain has TRBV4-3 and TRBJ2-1, with 7 positions matching TRBD2. The CDR3 sequence is 18 residues long. Per germline, CDR1 LGHNA and CDR2 YSLEER. Trimming took 1 base from V and 1 from J; bases not matched to a gene: 10. This CDR3 reads CASSQVAAGVRSYNEQFF. The CDR3 nucleotides are TGCGCCAGCAGCCAAGTGGCGGCGGGAGTACGATCCTACAATGAGCAGTTCTTC.

The rearrangement joins TRBV5-1 to TRBJ1-2; the match to TRBD1 covers 10 bases. Per germline, CDR1 SGHRS and CDR2 YFSETQ. The CDR3 contains 15 residues. With 4 bases clipped from V and 6 bases from J, the junction kept 9 bases outside the gene matches. CDR3 loop: CASSKTGGPRDGYTF. The CDR3 DNA sequence: TGCGCCAGCAGCAAGACAGGGGGCCCACGGGATGGCTACACCTTC.

The gene calls are TRBV15 and TRBJ2-7; either TRBD1 or TRBD2 may supply D (5 bases each). Trimming cost V 2 bases and J 5 bases, with 7 bases left between them. The CDR3 length is 12 residues. The germline V gene encodes CDR1 LNHNV and CDR2 YYDKDF (reference sequence). CDR3 bases: TGTGCCACCAGCAGACTGGGGGACGAGCAGTACTTC. It is translated as CATSRLGDEQYF.

The chain employs TRBV2 and TRBJ1-3; unclear D gene. The germline V and J ends were trimmed by 8 bases and 4 bases, with 18 bases remaining between them. CDR3 length: 15 residues. Germline CDR1 and CDR2: SNHLY and FYNNEI. CDR3 DNA: TGTGCCAGCTCTGCCCACCGGGTCCCAGGAAACACCATATATTTT. Protein sequence: CASSAHRVPGNTIYF.

The gene calls are TRBV11-3 and TRBJ2-5; the D gene is possibly TRBD2 (5 bases). V was clipped by 5 bases and J by 7 bases, with 14 bases between them. CDR1 and CDR2 (germline): SGHNT, YENEEA. This CDR3 is 13 amino acids long. The CDR3 DNA sequence: TGTGCCAGCAGCGAATATGGAGGTGGGACCCAGTACTTC. Protein sequence: CASSEYGGGTQYF.

The chain is built from TRBV7-6 and TRBJ1-1; 7 positions agree with TRBD1. Germline CDR1 reads SGHVS; CDR2 reads FNYEAQ. The CDR3 covers 17 residues. With V trimmed by 6 bases and J by 0 bases, 13 bases remained unmatched. The CDR3 loop is CASRPPRDRVMNTEAFF. In DNA, the CDR3 is TGTGCCAGCAGACCGCCCCGGGACAGAGTAATGAACACTGAAGCTTTCTTT. The whole variable domain, filled in from reference TRBV7-6 and TRBJ1-1, reads GAGVSQSPRYKVTKRGQDVALRCDPISGHVSLYWYRQALGQGPEFLTYFNYEAQQDKSGLPNDRFSAERPEGSISTLTIQRTEQRDSAMYRCASRPPRDRVMNTEAFFGQGTRLTVV.